This T cell receptor (beta chain) derives from a study of control samples from healthy donors and cancer patients. Sequenced by immunoSEQ multiplex PCR; TCRdb stores in-frame clones only, minus some. The sample includes roughly 98,000 clones, just over 90% seen only once; the top ten take approximately 8%. Trimming pared 5 bases from V and 6 bases from J, leaving 6 bases between. The germline gives CDR1 SGHTA, CDR2 FQGNSA. The CDR3 sequence is 11 residues long. What was sequenced was blood. The sequence was obtained from a man younger than 35 in good health. The chain carries TRBV7-2 and TRBJ2-3; D unclear. Here the CDR3 DNA reads TGTGCCAGCAGCCCAACGGATACGCAGTATTTT. Translation: CASSPTDTQYF.